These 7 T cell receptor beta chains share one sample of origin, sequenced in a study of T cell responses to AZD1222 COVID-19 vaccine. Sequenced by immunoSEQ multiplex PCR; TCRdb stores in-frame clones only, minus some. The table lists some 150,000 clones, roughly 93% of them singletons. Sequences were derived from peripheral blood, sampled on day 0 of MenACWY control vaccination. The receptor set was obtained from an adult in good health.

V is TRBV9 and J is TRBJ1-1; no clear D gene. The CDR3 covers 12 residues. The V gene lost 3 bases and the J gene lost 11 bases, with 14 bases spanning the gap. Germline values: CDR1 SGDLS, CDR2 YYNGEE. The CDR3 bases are TGTGCCAGCAGCGCATTCGGACTCCCGGCTTTCTTT. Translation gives CASSAFGLPAFF.

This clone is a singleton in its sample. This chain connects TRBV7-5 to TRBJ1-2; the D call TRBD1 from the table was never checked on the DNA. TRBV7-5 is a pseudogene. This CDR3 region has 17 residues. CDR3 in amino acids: CVRSLVTGTVRRYGYTF. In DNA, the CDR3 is TGTGTCAGAAGCTTAGTGACCGGGACAGTCAGGAGGTATGGCTACACCTTC.

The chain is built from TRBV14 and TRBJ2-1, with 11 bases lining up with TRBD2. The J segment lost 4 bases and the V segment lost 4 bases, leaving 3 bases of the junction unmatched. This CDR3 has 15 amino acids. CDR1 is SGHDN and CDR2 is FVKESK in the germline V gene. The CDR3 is CASSRTSGPYNEQFF. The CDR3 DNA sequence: TGTGCCAGCAGCCGGACTAGCGGGCCTTACAATGAGCAGTTCTTC.

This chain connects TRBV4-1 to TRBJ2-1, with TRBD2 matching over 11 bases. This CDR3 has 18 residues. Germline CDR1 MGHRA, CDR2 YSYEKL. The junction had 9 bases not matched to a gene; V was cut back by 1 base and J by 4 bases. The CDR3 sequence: CASSQVPGTSGQYNEQFF. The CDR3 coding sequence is TGCGCCAGCAGCCAAGTTCCAGGGACTAGCGGACAATACAATGAGCAGTTCTTC.

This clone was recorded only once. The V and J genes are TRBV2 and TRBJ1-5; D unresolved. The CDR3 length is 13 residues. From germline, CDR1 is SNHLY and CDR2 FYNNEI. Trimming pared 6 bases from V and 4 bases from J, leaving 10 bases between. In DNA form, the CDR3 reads TGTGCCAGCAGACAAGATTCAAATCAGCCCCAGCATTTT. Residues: CASRQDSNQPQHF. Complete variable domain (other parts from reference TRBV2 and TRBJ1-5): EPEVTQTPSHQVTQMGQEVILRCVPISNHLYFYWYRQILGQKVEFLVSFYNNEISEKSEIFDDQFSVERPDGSNFTLKIRSTKLEDSAMYFCASRQDSNQPQHFGDGTRLSIL.

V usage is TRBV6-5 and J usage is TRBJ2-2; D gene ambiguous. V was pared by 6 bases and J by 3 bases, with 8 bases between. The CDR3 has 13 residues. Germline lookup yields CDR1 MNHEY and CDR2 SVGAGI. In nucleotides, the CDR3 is TGTGCCAGCAGAAGTCCCCACACCGGGGAGCTGTTTTTT. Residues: CASRSPHTGELFF.

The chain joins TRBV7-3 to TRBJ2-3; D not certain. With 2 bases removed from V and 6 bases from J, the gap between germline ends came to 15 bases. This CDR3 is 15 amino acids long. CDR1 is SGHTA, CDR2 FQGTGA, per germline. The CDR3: CASSLGLVDGDTQYF. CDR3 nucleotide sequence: TGTGCCAGCAGCTTAGGGTTGGTCGACGGGGATACGCAGTATTTT.